This T cell receptor beta chain stems from a study of blood T cell repertoires in COVID-19. Across the whole study: Nucleic acid was either cDNA or gDNA, and it came from T cells, B-cell-depleted T cells, or PBMCs.

The data were produced by immunoSEQ multiplex PCR, yet TCRdb's version contains in-frame clones alone and is incomplete. In the table there are roughly 130,000 clones, approximately 83% of which are singletons. The CDR3 has 14 amino acids. V was pared by 0 bases and J by 9 bases, with 10 bases between. CDR1 is SGHRS and CDR2 is YFSETQ in the germline V gene. Specimen: peripheral blood. This chain links TRBV5-1 with TRBJ1-6; D remains unclear. The source of this sequence is a woman aged 50 to 65 with acute or convalescent COVID-19. In DNA, the CDR3 is TGCGCCAGCAGCTTGGAGATAACGGGTTCACCCCTCCACTTT. Its translation: CASSLEITGSPLHF.